This T cell receptor (beta chain) comes out of a study of T-cell reconstitution after alpha-beta-depleted transplantation in children. Study results and caveats: Recipient T cells and thymic progenitors that survived were the source of the high TCRbeta diversity seen at day 60 in some patients. About two months after transplant, alpha-beta T cells reportedly came from several hundred expanded graft clones. The main origin of T-cell counts and diversity one year after transplant was newly produced T cells.

The CDR3 covers 15 residues. CDR1 and CDR2 (germline): MDHEN, SYDVKM. V shed 5 bases and J shed 1 base, with 14 bases lying between them. This clonotype was observed many times. What it binds is unknown. Unique molecular identifiers were used in preparing the TCRbeta library. TCRdb independently ran MiXCR on the PCR reads; one entry per CDR3 protein. The sample contains about 300,000 distinct CDR3 sequences, around 10% of which appear only once. The J gene is TRBJ2-5, the V gene TRBV28, with D possibly being TRBD1 (6 bases). The sequenced sample was PBMCs, obtained before TCRalphabeta/CD19-depleted stem cell transplant. The TCR comes from a boy under two years old with acute myeloid leukemia, due to receive a stem cell transplant. Here the CDR3 DNA reads TGTGCCAGCAGTCCGCTGGGGGCCGCCCAAGAGACCCAGTACTTC. It yields the protein CASSPLGAAQETQYF.